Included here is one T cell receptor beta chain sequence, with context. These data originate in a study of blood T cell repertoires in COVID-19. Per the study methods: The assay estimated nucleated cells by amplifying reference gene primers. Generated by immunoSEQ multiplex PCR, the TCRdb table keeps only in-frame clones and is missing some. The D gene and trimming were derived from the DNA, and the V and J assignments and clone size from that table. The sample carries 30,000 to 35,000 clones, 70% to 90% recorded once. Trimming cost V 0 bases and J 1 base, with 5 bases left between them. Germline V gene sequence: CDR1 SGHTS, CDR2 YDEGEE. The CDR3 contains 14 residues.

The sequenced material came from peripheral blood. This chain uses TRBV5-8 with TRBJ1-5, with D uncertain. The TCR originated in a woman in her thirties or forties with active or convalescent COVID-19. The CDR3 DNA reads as TGTGCCAGCAGCTTGGCCGAGAGCAATCAGCCCCAGCATTTT. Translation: CASSLAESNQPQHF.